The entry that follows covers one TCR beta chain sequence. This entry comes from a study of blood T cell repertoires in COVID-19. Study as a whole: Spain, Italy and the United States supplied samples that represented acute and convalescent COVID-19. In each case, the material was cDNA or gDNA derived from T cells, B-cell-depleted T cells, or PBMCs.

Study processing details: Amplification from reference gene primers served as the basis for estimated nucleated cell counts. TCRdb's copy holds only in-frame clones and misses some; the assay was immunoSEQ multiplex PCR. The D gene and trimming were derived from the DNA, and the V and J assignments and clone size from that table. The profile shows 150,000 to 200,000 clones, around 83% of them singletons. Seattle's enrolled individuals joined amid active infection and were then monitored longitudinally. The CDR3 has 16 amino acids. CDR1 and CDR2 from the germline V gene are MDHEN and SYDVKM. The V segment lost 3 bases and the J segment 5 bases; nucleotides outside the gene matches: 11.

The clonotype originates from a woman in her seventies with COVID-19, enrolled during active disease. Sequencing was performed on peripheral blood. The genes are TRBV28 and TRBJ2-3; TRBD1 matches at 7 bases. This CDR3 is CASSFREGGNLDTQYF. The CDR3 bases are TGTGCCAGCAGTTTTAGGGAAGGGGGCAACTTAGATACGCAGTATTTT.